Below, 8 T cell receptor beta chains from the same sample are listed, as sequenced in a study of blood T cell repertoires in COVID-19 (dated by TCRdb to about 2020). The library was obtained by the immunoSEQ multiplex PCR assay. TCRdb mirrors the immuneACCESS table, restricted to in-frame sequences. Some clones are absent from its copies; in checked studies, under half trace to an unresolved V gene, and the reason for the others is unknown. For this sample there are some 73,000 clones; 75% to 90% appear just once. Around 32% of the sample lies in the top ten. The sample consisted of peripheral blood. These receptors came from a woman of 80 years or more with active or convalescent COVID-19.

The chain recombines TRBV28 with TRBJ1-4, with a weak D call TRBD1 (5 bases). V was trimmed by 6 bases and J by 3 bases, leaving 17 bases between them. The CDR3 has 16 amino acids. CDR1 is MDHEN, CDR2 SYDVKM, per germline. This chain's CDR3 is CASRGGGSRPNEKLFF. Here the CDR3 DNA reads TGTGCCAGCAGGGGGGGAGGGTCCAGGCCTAATGAAAAACTGTTTTTT.

This clone was counted a single time. The J gene is TRBJ2-2, the V gene TRBV9, with TRBD2 as a possible D gene (5 bases). V was clipped by 5 bases and J by 0 bases, with 11 bases between them. The V gene's germline CDR1 is SGDLS and CDR2 YYNGEE. The CDR3 spans 15 residues. CDR3 sequence (DNA): TGTGCCAGCAGTAAGCTCGGGGCGAACACCGGGGAGCTGTTTTTT. Its translation: CASSKLGANTGELFF.

The CDR3 DNA sequence: TGTGCCAGCAGCTTGGCCGGGACATCTTTCAATCAGCCCCAGCATTTT. This sequence encodes CASSLAGTSFNQPQHF. The gene calls are TRBV5-6 and TRBJ1-5; a weak D match, TRBD1 (6 bases). V lost 0 bases, J lost 3 bases, and 13 bases lay in between. From germline, CDR1 is SGHDT and CDR2 YYEEEE. There are 16 residues in the CDR3. Full variable domain (remainder filled in from reference TRBV5-6 and TRBJ1-5): DAGVTQSPTHLIKTRGQQVTLRCSPKSGHDTVSWYQQALGQGPQFIFQYYEEEERQRGNFPDRFSGHQFPNYSSELNVNALLLGDSALYLCASSLAGTSFNQPQHFGDGTRLSIL.

V and J are TRBV29-1 and TRBJ1-5; TRBD1 might be the D (5 bases). The CDR3 consists of 13 residues. V was clipped by 6 bases and J by 6 bases, with 15 bases between them. The germline V gene has CDR1 SQVTM and CDR2 ANQGSEA. CDR3 region: CSVTLGRGQPQHF. Written as DNA, the CDR3 is TGCAGCGTCACCTTGGGGAGGGGTCAGCCCCAGCATTTT.

The chain couples TRBV6-5 to TRBJ1-1, with D uncertain. The CDR3 is made up of 14 amino acids. Trimming stripped 2 bases from V and 4 bases from J, with 11 bases between. CDR1 is MNHEY and CDR2 is SVGAGI in the germline V gene. CDR3 residues: CASSYKERSTEAFF. CDR3 sequence (DNA): TGTGCCAGCAGTTACAAGGAGAGGAGCACTGAAGCTTTCTTT.

The genes are TRBV7-3 and TRBJ2-1, with 8 bases identical to TRBD1. The CDR3 contains 16 residues. Germline V gene sequence: CDR1 SGHTA, CDR2 FQGTGA. V trimming: 5 bases; J trimming: 5 bases; junction bases outside the gene matches: 11. The chain's CDR3 is CASSLRRGDRNNEQFF. CDR3 nucleotides: TGTGCCAGCAGCCTCAGGAGGGGGGACAGGAACAATGAGCAGTTCTTC.

The J gene is TRBJ1-6, the V gene TRBV7-9, with a tentative D call TRBD1 (5 bases). The CDR3 runs 14 residues. V lost 3 bases and J 3 bases, leaving 6 bases between the germline ends. The V gene's germline CDR1 is SEHNR and CDR2 FQNEAQ (reference sequence). CDR3 in amino acids: CASSFGGYNSPLHF. The CDR3 DNA reads TGTGCCAGCAGCTTCGGGGGCTATAATTCACCCCTCCACTTT.

The gene calls are TRBV30 and TRBJ1-1, with 8 bases that match TRBD1. With V trimmed by 5 bases and J by 1 base, 9 bases remained unmatched. The CDR3 is 15 amino acids. Germline CDR1 is GTSNPN and CDR2 is SVGIG (reference sequence). CDR3 coding DNA: TGTGCCTGGTGGGGGCAGGGGGCTCCGAACACTGAAGCTTTCTTT. Translated, it gives CAWWGQGAPNTEAFF.